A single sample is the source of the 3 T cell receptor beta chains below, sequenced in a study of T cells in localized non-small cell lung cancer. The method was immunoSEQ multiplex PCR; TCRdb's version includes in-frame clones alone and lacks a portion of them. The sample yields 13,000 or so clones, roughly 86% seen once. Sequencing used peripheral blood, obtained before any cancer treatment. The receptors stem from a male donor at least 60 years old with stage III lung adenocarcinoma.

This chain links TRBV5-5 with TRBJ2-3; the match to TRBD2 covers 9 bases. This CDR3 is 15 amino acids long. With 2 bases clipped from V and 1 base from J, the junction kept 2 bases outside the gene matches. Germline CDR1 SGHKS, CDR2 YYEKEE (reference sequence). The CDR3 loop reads CASSFSGGRTDTQYF. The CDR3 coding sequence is TGTGCCAGCAGCTTTAGCGGGGGCCGCACAGATACGCAGTATTTT.

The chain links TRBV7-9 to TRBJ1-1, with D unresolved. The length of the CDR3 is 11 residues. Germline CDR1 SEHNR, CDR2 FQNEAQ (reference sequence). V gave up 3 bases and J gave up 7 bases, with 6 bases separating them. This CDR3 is CASSLRYEAFF. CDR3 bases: TGTGCCAGCAGCTTGCGGTATGAAGCTTTCTTT.

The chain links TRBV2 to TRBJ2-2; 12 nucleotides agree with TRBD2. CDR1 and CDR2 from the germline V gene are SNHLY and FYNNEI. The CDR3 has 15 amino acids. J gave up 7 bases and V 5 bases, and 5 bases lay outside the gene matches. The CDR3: CASSPQTSGGGELFF. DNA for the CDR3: TGTGCCAGCAGTCCCCAGACTAGCGGGGGCGGGGAGCTGTTTTTT.